A selection of T cell receptor beta chains follows, all from one sample in a study of patients and donors after allogeneic stem cell transplantation. MiXCR, applied by TCRdb to the RT-PCR reads, yields one record per CDR3 protein. The sample has roughly 940,000 distinct CDR3 sequences; roughly 18% are singletons. Sequencing used blood, either unsorted or a sorted T cell fraction (not recorded which). The source of these receptors is a human donor who was either an allogeneic HSCT recipient or a stem cell or donor lymphocyte infusion donor (not recorded which). It is not recorded whose cells these are; they may come from a transplant donor. Both conserved end residues are part of each CDR3. The D gene is left open where the match is weak. A clone size is listed for some rows: how often the clone was seen (once, few, many), or a class if it is expanded.

V	D	size	J	DNA	CDR3
TRBV4-2	TRBD1	-	TRBJ2-7	TGTGCCAGCAGCCCCATTACGGGACAGGGGGGCGCTCCCTACGAGCAGTACTTC	CASSPITGQGGAPYEQYF
TRBV20-1	-	-	TRBJ1-2	TGCAGTGCTACACCGGGACTTACCTATGGCTACACCTTC	CSATPGLTYGYTF
TRBV6-5	-	few	TRBJ2-3	TGTGCCAGCAGTCATAACCGGGATACGCAGTATTTT	CASSHNRDTQYF
TRBV15	TRBD2	-	TRBJ2-3	TGTGCCACCAGCAGAGACTGGCTAGCGGGTGATAAGTATTTT	CATSRDWLAGDKYF
TRBV11-2	-	-	TRBJ1-1	TGTGCCAGCAGGGTTAGATGGAACACTGAAGCTTTCTTT	CASRVRWNTEAFF
TRBV12-3/TRBV12-4	-	-	TRBJ1-1	TGTGCCAGCAGTTTCATGCGGACTGAAGCTTTCTTT	CASSFMRTEAFF
TRBV5-1	-	-	TRBJ2-1	TGCGCCAGCAGCCGGCCGGACCGGTACAATGAGCAGTTCTTC	CASSRPDRYNEQFF
TRBV5-1	TRBD1	few	TRBJ1-1	TGCGCCAGCGGGACAGGGGGCGAGGGTGAAGCTTTCTTT	CASGTGGEGEAFF
TRBV5-1	-	-	TRBJ1-4	TGCGCCAGCATGGGTTCTAATGAAAAACTGTTTTTT	CASMGSNEKLFF
TRBV12-3/TRBV12-4	-	many	TRBJ2-3	TGTGCCAGCAGTTTTTCCTTGGGGGGAGATACGCAGTATTTT	CASSFSLGGDTQYF
TRBV10-2	TRBD1	-	TRBJ1-1	TGCGCCAGCAGTTTCCGGGACAGGGAAGGAGAAGCTTTCTTT	CASSFRDREGEAFF
TRBV24-1	-	many	TRBJ2-3	TGTGCCACCAGTGACCCCGGACAGTCTAGCACAGATACGCAGTATTTT	CATSDPGQSSTDTQYF
TRBV10-3	TRBD2	-	TRBJ2-5	TGTGCCATCAGTGTAGGCACTAGCGGGATTTCGGAGACCCAGTACTTC	CAISVGTSGISETQYF
TRBV20-1	TRBD2	few	TRBJ2-7	TGCAGTGCAACGGGTGGGGGAGGGCCCCACGAGCAGTACTTC	CSATGGGGPHEQYF
TRBV7-3	-	-	TRBJ1-5	TGTGCCAGCAGCGTTGACGGAAGGATGAATCAGCCCCAGCATTTT	CASSVDGRMNQPQHF
TRBV20-1	-	few	TRBJ2-7	TGCAGTGCCCGTGAACTAGGAGCAGACTACGAGCAGTACTTC	CSARELGADYEQYF
TRBV6-1	TRBD1	few	TRBJ2-7	TGTGCCAGCGGCCGGGACAGAACCTACGAGCAGTACTTC	CASGRDRTYEQYF
TRBV12-3/TRBV12-4	TRBD1	-	TRBJ2-2	TGTGCCAGCAGTCCCCAAGGGGGCTTAACGAACACCGGGGAGCTGTTTTTT	CASSPQGGLTNTGELFF
TRBV4-2	TRBD2	-	TRBJ2-7	TGTGCCAGCAGCCAAGTGTCTAGCGGGGGAGGGTACGAGCAGTACTTC	CASSQVSSGGGYEQYF
TRBV7-3	-	-	TRBJ1-1	TGTGCCAGCAGCTTGCCCTTCCCTGAAGCTTTCTTT	CASSLPFPEAFF
TRBV30	-	few	TRBJ2-7	TGTGCCTGGGATGAAGACCGGGAGTGGCAGTACTTC	CAWDEDREWQYF
TRBV7-2	-	few	TRBJ1-1	TGTGCCAGCAGCTCTGTGGGACTGGAGAACACTGAAGCTTTCTTT	CASSSVGLENTEAFF
TRBV10-3	-	few	TRBJ2-7	TGTGCCATCAGTGCACGGGACTTCCTCTCCTACGAGCAGTACTTC	CAISARDFLSYEQYF
TRBV7-2	-	-	TRBJ2-3	TGTGCCAGCAGCAAATATCGGGGGAAACCAGATACGCAGTATTTT	CASSKYRGKPDTQYF
TRBV4-2	-	few	TRBJ2-2	TGTGCCAGCAGCCAACCGCCCCGGGACACCGGGGAGCTGTTTTTT	CASSQPPRDTGELFF
TRBV15	-	few	TRBJ2-1	TGTGCCACCAGCTTCCGAAGGGGTACCTACAATGAGCAGTTCTTC	CATSFRRGTYNEQFF
TRBV12-3/TRBV12-4	TRBD2	few	TRBJ2-3	TGTGCCAGCACCCCGAGAGAGACTAGCGGGGGGTGGCGAGATACGCAGTATTTT	CASTPRETSGGWRDTQYF